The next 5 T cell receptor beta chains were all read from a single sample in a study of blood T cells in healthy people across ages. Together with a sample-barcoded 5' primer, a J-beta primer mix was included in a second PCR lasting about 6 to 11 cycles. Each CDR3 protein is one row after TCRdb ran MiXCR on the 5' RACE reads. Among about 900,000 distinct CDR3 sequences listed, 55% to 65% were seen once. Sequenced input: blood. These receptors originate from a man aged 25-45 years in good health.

The CDR3 DNA is TGTGCCAGCCGACGAGCGGGGCGGGGTCAGCCCCAGCATTTT. Translating it yields CASRRAGRGQPQHF. The gene calls are TRBV12-3 or TRBV12-4 and TRBJ1-5; D may be TRBD1 (5 bases). V lost 8 bases and J lost 6, with 17 bases in between. The CDR3 contains 14 residues.

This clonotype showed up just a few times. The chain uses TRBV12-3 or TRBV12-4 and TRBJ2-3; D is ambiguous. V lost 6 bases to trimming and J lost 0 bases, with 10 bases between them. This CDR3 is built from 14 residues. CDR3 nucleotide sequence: TGTGCCAGCAGGCGACTGTCTAGCACAGATACGCAGTATTTT. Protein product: CASRRLSSTDTQYF.

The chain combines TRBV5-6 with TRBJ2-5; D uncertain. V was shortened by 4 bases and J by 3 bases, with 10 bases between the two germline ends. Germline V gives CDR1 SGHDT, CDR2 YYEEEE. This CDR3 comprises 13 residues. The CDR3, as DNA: TGTGCCAGCAGCCGCGTCAGTAAAGAGACCCAGTACTTC. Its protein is CASSRVSKETQYF.

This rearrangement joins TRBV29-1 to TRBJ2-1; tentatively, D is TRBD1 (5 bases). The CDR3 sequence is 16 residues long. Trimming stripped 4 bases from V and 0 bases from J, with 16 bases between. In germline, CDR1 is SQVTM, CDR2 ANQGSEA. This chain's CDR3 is CSVVLLGANSYNEQFF. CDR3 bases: TGCAGCGTTGTTCTCTTAGGGGCCAACTCCTACAATGAGCAGTTCTTC.

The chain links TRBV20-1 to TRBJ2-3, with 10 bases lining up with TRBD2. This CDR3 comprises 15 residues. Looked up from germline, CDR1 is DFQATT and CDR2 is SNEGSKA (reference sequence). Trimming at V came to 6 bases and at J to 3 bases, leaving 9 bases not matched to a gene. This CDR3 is CSAALAGERTDTQYF. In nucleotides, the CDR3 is TGCAGTGCCGCCCTAGCGGGGGAGAGGACAGATACGCAGTATTTT.